What follows describes a single T cell receptor beta chain. The sample comes from a study of T cell repertoires in ileal Crohn's disease. In the study overall: All patients had surgery for stricturing (around 60%) or penetrating (roughly 39%) disease.

The protocol was immunoSEQ multiplex PCR, while the TCRdb copy is restricted to in-frame clones and leaves out a portion. Of some 5,900 clones listed, around 85% were seen once; the top ten hold about 9.6%. Sequencing used ileal tissue. This clonotype was sampled from an adult with Crohn's disease.

CDR3 loop: CASSVDMMNTEAFF. The CDR3 DNA reads TGTGCCAGCAGCGTCGACATGATGAACACTGAAGCTTTCTTT. V usage is TRBV9 and J usage is TRBJ1-1, with D unresolved. Germline CDR1 SGDLS, CDR2 YYNGEE. The CDR3 consists of 14 residues. The germline V and J ends were trimmed by 2 bases and 0 bases, with 8 bases remaining between them.